A selection of T cell receptor beta chains follows, all from one sample in a study of radiotherapy plus CTLA-4 blockade in lung cancer. Produced via immunoSEQ multiplex PCR; TCRdb's table is partial and in-frame only. The sample has just over 60,000 clones, about 72% seen once. The specimen comprised peripheral blood, sampled from a patient treated with radiotherapy plus ipilimumab. The receptors come from a human donor with non-small cell lung cancer who had a complete response to radiotherapy plus ipilimumab. CDR3s include the opening cysteine and the closing phenylalanine or tryptophan. Fields, in order: J gene, V gene, clone size, D gene, CDR3 protein, CDR3 DNA. The D gene is left open where the match is weak. Size tells how often a clone was seen (once, few, many) or the class of an expanded clone, and some rows leave it out.

J: TRBJ1-3; V: TRBV19; size: -; D: -; CDR3: CASSRDFGNTIYF; DNA: TGTGCCAGTAGTCGCGATTTTGGAAACACCATATATTTT
J: TRBJ2-2; V: TRBV10-2; size: -; D: TRBD2; CDR3: CASSEPSSGGTGELFF; DNA: TGCGCCAGCAGTGAGCCGTCCAGCGGGGGCACCGGGGAGCTGTTTTTT
J: TRBJ2-5; V: TRBV5-4; size: -; D: -; CDR3: CASSLAVGPQETQYF; DNA: TGTGCCAGCAGCTTGGCTGTAGGTCCCCAAGAGACCCAGTACTTC
J: TRBJ1-1; V: TRBV6-5; size: -; D: -; CDR3: CASSLGGKVEAFF; DNA: TGTGCCAGCAGTTTAGGGGGAAAGGTTGAAGCTTTCTTT
J: TRBJ2-2; V: TRBV12-5; size: once; D: -; CDR3: CASGLDRGITGELFF; DNA: TGTGCTAGTGGTTTGGATCGGGGGATCACCGGGGAGCTGTTTTTT
J: TRBJ1-2; V: TRBV18; size: -; D: TRBD1; CDR3: CASSPGVRGPLGYGYTF; DNA: TGTGCCAGCTCGCCCGGGGTCAGGGGGCCTCTTGGCTATGGCTACACCTTC
J: TRBJ1-3; V: TRBV11-2; size: -; D: -; CDR3: CASSPSLSGNTIYF; DNA: TGTGCCAGCAGTCCGAGCCTCTCAGGAAACACCATATATTTT
J: TRBJ1-2; V: TRBV11-3; size: -; D: -; CDR3: CASSLARSLGGYTF; DNA: TGTGCCAGCAGCTTAGCACGCAGTTTAGGTGGCTACACCTTC
J: TRBJ1-2; V: TRBV18; size: -; D: -; CDR3: CASSPPYPERGYTF; DNA: TGTGCCAGCTCACCACCCTACCCCGAGCGTGGCTACACCTTC
J: TRBJ1-1; V: TRBV7-9; size: -; D: -; CDR3: CASSAYYRNTEAFF; DNA: TGTGCCAGCAGCGCTTACTACAGGAACACTGAAGCTTTCTTT
J: TRBJ2-5; V: TRBV4-1; size: -; D: -; CDR3: CASSQDRGSSKETQYF; DNA: TGCGCCAGCAGCCAAGATCGCGGCAGCTCAAAAGAGACCCAGTACTTC
J: TRBJ2-3; V: TRBV19; size: -; D: TRBD1; CDR3: CASSIGQGAPDTQYF; DNA: TGTGCCAGTAGTATTGGCCAGGGGGCCCCAGATACGCAGTATTTT
J: TRBJ2-1; V: TRBV7-6; size: -; D: -; CDR3: CASSVRNEQFF; DNA: TGTGCCAGCAGCGTGCGGAATGAGCAGTTCTTC
J: TRBJ2-3; V: TRBV14; size: once; D: -; CDR3: CASSHFDRFSTDTQYF; DNA: TGTGCCAGCAGCCACTTTGACAGGTTCAGCACAGATACGCAGTATTTT
J: TRBJ1-2; V: TRBV6-5; size: -; D: -; CDR3: CASSPGEGGGYTF; DNA: TGTGCCAGCAGCCCCGGGGAGGGAGGTGGCTACACCTTC
J: TRBJ2-1; V: TRBV5-6; size: -; D: TRBD1; CDR3: CASSLDRGYNEQFF; DNA: TGTGCCAGCAGCCTGGACAGGGGTTACAATGAGCAGTTCTTC
J: TRBJ2-5; V: TRBV9; size: -; D: TRBD1; CDR3: CASSVVGQGETQYF; DNA: TGTGCCAGCAGCGTAGTTGGACAGGGGGAGACCCAGTACTTC
J: TRBJ2-1; V: TRBV7-2; size: -; D: -; CDR3: CASSFDSGSYNEQFF; DNA: TGTGCCAGCAGCTTCGATAGCGGCTCCTACAATGAGCAGTTCTTC
J: TRBJ2-1; V: TRBV6-6; size: -; D: -; CDR3: CASSFSDSVNEQFF; DNA: TGTGCCAGCAGTTTCTCAGACAGTGTCAATGAGCAGTTCTTC
J: TRBJ2-6; V: TRBV29-1; size: -; D: TRBD1; CDR3: CSTTGAAGANVLTF; DNA: TGCAGCACTACAGGGGCGGCAGGGGCCAACGTCCTGACTTTC
J: TRBJ1-1; V: TRBV18; size: -; D: TRBD1; CDR3: CASSPSGQGDTEAFF; DNA: TGTGCCAGCTCACCATCGGGACAGGGGGACACTGAAGCTTTCTTT
J: TRBJ2-3; V: TRBV2; size: -; D: -; CDR3: CASLRRGQRTDTQYF; DNA: TGTGCCAGCCTCAGGAGGGGACAGCGCACAGATACGCAGTATTTT
J: TRBJ2-5; V: TRBV4-3; size: -; D: -; CDR3: CASSQEGRREETQYF; DNA: TGCGCCAGCAGCCAAGAGGGCAGACGGGAAGAGACCCAGTACTTC
J: TRBJ2-2; V: TRBV7-9; size: few; D: -; CDR3: CASSLASRLDTGELFF; DNA: TGTGCCAGCAGCTTAGCTAGCAGGCTGGACACCGGGGAGCTGTTTTTT
J: TRBJ1-1; V: TRBV30; size: few; D: -; CDR3: CAWSRAGSVNTEAFF; DNA: TGTGCCTGGAGTAGGGCGGGGAGTGTCAACACTGAAGCTTTCTTT
J: TRBJ1-5; V: TRBV28; size: -; D: -; CDR3: CASSFVRQLSNQPQHF; DNA: TGTGCCAGCAGTTTTGTGAGACAGCTAAGCAATCAGCCCCAGCATTTT
J: TRBJ1-2; V: TRBV29-1; size: -; D: TRBD1; CDR3: CSVWETGGPNYGYTF; DNA: TGCAGCGTGTGGGAGACAGGGGGACCCAACTATGGCTACACCTTC
J: TRBJ2-2; V: TRBV12-5; size: -; D: TRBD1; CDR3: CASGLPGTVKNTGELFF; DNA: TGTGCTAGTGGTTTGCCCGGGACAGTGAAGAACACCGGGGAGCTGTTTTTT
J: TRBJ2-7; V: TRBV14; size: -; D: TRBD1; CDR3: CASSPRTGPTYEQYF; DNA: TGTGCCAGCAGCCCTCGGACAGGGCCAACCTACGAGCAGTACTTC
J: TRBJ2-3; V: TRBV29-1; size: -; D: TRBD2; CDR3: CSADLTGLAVLTDTQYF; DNA: TGCAGCGCAGACCTGACGGGACTAGCGGTTCTCACAGATACGCAGTATTTT
J: TRBJ2-5; V: TRBV25-1; size: -; D: -; CDR3: CASSRPPEAVAQYF; DNA: TGTGCCAGCAGTAGACCTCCCGAGGCCGTAGCCCAGTACTTC
J: TRBJ2-3; V: TRBV7-9; size: -; D: -; CDR3: CASSPGTDTQYF; DNA: TGTGCCAGCAGCCCAGGCACAGATACGCAGTATTTT
J: TRBJ1-5; V: TRBV19; size: -; D: -; CDR3: CASSSIQGDNQPQHF; DNA: TGTGCCAGTAGTTCGATCCAGGGAGATAATCAGCCCCAGCATTTT
J: TRBJ2-3; V: TRBV29-1; size: -; D: -; CDR3: CSVEINGSTDTQYF; DNA: TGCAGCGTTGAGATTAACGGGAGCACAGATACGCAGTATTTT
J: TRBJ1-6; V: TRBV2; size: -; D: -; CDR3: CASRGTGRGSPLHF; DNA: TGTGCCAGCAGGGGAACAGGGAGGGGATCACCCCTCCACTTT
J: TRBJ2-5; V: TRBV19; size: -; D: -; CDR3: CASSIGQIQETQYF; DNA: TGTGCCAGTAGTATTGGCCAGATCCAAGAGACCCAGTACTTC
J: TRBJ1-2; V: TRBV7-2; size: -; D: -; CDR3: CASSFTNYGYTF; DNA: TGTGCCAGCAGCTTCACTAACTATGGCTACACCTTC
J: TRBJ2-7; V: TRBV2; size: -; D: TRBD1; CDR3: CASSWGQGASYEQYF; DNA: TGTGCCAGCAGTTGGGGACAGGGGGCTTCCTACGAGCAGTACTTC
J: TRBJ2-7; V: TRBV6-1; size: -; D: -; CDR3: CASSEALLFFSSGYEQYF; DNA: TGTGCCAGCAGTGAAGCGCTTCTGTTTTTTTCAAGTGGGTACGAGCAGTACTTC
J: TRBJ1-4; V: TRBV7-9; size: once; D: TRBD1; CDR3: CASSAGQGAEKLFF; DNA: TGTGCCAGCAGCGCGGGACAGGGGGCTGAAAAACTGTTTTTT
J: TRBJ2-5; V: TRBV28; size: -; D: TRBD1; CDR3: CASSAPGQGRETQYF; DNA: TGTGCCAGCAGTGCACCGGGACAGGGTAGAGAGACCCAGTACTTC
J: TRBJ2-1; V: TRBV28; size: -; D: -; CDR3: CASIEGSGSYNEQFF; DNA: TGTGCCAGCATCGAGGGGAGTGGGTCATACAATGAGCAGTTCTTC
J: TRBJ1-2; V: TRBV5-1; size: -; D: -; CDR3: CASSLGDSNYGYTF; DNA: TGCGCCAGCAGCTTGGGGGATTCTAACTATGGCTACACCTTC
J: TRBJ2-5; V: TRBV30; size: -; D: TRBD2; CDR3: CAWSVREAQYF; DNA: TGTGCCTGGAGTGTACGGGAGGCCCAGTACTTC
J: TRBJ2-6; V: TRBV29-1; size: -; D: -; CDR3: CSVATLSGANVLTF; DNA: TGCAGCGTTGCAACACTCTCTGGGGCCAACGTCCTGACTTTC
J: TRBJ1-2; V: TRBV5-1; size: medium-sized; D: -; CDR3: CASSQDSSRGYTF; DNA: TGCGCCAGCAGCCAGGACAGTTCGCGCGGCTACACCTTC
J: TRBJ2-1; V: TRBV5-8; size: -; D: -; CDR3: CAPRALVSYNEQFF; DNA: TGTGCCCCCCGCGCCCTCGTCTCCTACAATGAGCAGTTCTTC
J: TRBJ2-5; V: TRBV1; size: -; D: -; CDR3: CTSRGTSPQETQYF; DNA: TGCACCAGCAGAGGGACTAGCCCACAAGAGACCCAGTACTTC
J: TRBJ2-3; V: TRBV6-4; size: -; D: TRBD1; CDR3: CASSDQTGGETDTQYF; DNA: TGTGCCAGCAGTGATCAGACAGGGGGCGAGACAGATACGCAGTATTTT
J: TRBJ1-2; V: TRBV5-1; size: -; D: -; CDR3: CASSLGSGVNNYGYTF; DNA: TGCGCCAGCAGCTTGGGTAGTGGTGTCAATAACTATGGCTACACCTTC
J: TRBJ1-4; V: TRBV7-9; size: -; D: -; CDR3: CASSLGSPVTPNEKLFF; DNA: TGTGCCAGCAGCCTAGGAAGCCCAGTTACGCCTAATGAAAAACTGTTTTTT
J: TRBJ1-4; V: TRBV6-1; size: -; D: TRBD1; CDR3: CASSEEAGVGDSEKLFF; DNA: TGTGCCAGCAGTGAAGAGGCAGGCGTTGGGGACAGTGAAAAACTGTTTTTT
J: TRBJ1-4; V: TRBV7-9; size: -; D: -; CDR3: CASSLGPHEKLFF; DNA: TGTGCCAGCAGTCTCGGGCCCCATGAAAAACTGTTTTTT